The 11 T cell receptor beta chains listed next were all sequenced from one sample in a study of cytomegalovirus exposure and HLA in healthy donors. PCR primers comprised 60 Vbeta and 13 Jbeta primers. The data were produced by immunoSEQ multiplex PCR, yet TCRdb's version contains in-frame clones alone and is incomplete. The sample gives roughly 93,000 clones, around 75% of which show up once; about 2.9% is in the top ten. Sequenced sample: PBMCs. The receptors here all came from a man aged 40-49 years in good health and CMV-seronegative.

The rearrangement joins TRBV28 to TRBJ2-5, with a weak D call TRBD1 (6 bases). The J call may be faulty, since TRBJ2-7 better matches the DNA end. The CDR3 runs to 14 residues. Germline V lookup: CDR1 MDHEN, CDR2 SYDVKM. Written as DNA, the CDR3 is TGTGCCAGCAGTCGGGACACCGTCTCCTACGAGCAGTACTTC. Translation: CASSRDTVSYEQYF.

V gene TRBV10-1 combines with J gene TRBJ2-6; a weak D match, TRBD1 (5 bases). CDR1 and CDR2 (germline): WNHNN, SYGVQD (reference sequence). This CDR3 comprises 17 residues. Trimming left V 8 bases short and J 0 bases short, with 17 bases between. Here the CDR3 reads CASQDTSLPSGANVLTF. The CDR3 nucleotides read TGCGCCAGCCAGGACACTTCTTTACCCTCTGGGGCCAACGTCCTGACTTTC.

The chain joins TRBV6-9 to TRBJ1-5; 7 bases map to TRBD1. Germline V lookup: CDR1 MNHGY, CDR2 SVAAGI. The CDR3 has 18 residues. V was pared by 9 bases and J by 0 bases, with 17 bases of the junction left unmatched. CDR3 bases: TGTGCCAGGAGCAGTCGCGGACAGGCGTCCCCTAGCAATCAGCCCCAGCATTTT. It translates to CARSSRGQASPSNQPQHF.

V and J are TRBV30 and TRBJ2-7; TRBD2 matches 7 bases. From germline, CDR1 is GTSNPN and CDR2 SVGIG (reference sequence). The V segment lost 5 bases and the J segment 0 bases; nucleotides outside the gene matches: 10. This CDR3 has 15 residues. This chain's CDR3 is CAWGGRAGNSYEQYF. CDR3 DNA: TGTGCCTGGGGGGGTCGAGCGGGGAACTCCTACGAGCAGTACTTC.

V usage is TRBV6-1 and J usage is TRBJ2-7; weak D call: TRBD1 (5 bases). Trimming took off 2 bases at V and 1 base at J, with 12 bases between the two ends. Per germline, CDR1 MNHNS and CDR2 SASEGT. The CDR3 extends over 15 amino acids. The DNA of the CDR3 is TGTGCCAGCAGTGAACAGGGCGGCGAGTCCTACGAGCAGTACGTC. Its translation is CASSEQGGESYEQYV.

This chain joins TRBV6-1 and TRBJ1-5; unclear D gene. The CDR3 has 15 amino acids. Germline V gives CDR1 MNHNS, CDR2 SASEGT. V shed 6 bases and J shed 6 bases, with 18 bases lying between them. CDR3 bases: TGTGCCAGCAGCCTTACCTTCCAGGCTCTTCAGCCCCAGCATTTT. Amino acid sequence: CASSLTFQALQPQHF.

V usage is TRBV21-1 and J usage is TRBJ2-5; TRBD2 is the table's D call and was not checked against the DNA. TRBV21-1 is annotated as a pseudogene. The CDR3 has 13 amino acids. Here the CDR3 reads CASSKTGQETQYF. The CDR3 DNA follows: TGTGCCAGCAGCAAAACGGGGCAAGAGACCCAGTACTTC.

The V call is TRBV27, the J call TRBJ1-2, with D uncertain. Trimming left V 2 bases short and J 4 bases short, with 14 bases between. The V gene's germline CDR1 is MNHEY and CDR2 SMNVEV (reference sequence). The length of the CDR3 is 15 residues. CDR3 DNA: TGTGCCAGCAGTTTACGAGGACTCCCTGGCTATGGCTACACCTTC. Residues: CASSLRGLPGYGYTF.

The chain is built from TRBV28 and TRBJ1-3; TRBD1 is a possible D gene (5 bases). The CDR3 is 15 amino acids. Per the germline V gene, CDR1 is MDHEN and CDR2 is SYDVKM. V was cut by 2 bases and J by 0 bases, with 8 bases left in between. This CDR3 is CASSLTGRSGNTIYF. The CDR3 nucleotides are TGTGCCAGCAGTTTAACAGGCCGCTCTGGAAACACCATATATTTT.

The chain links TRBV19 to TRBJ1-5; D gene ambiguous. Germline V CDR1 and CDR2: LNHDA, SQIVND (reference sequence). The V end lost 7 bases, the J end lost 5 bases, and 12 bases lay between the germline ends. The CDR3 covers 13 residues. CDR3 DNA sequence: TGTGCCAGTACAGGAACGCTCTATCAGCCCCAGCATTTT. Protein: CASTGTLYQPQHF.

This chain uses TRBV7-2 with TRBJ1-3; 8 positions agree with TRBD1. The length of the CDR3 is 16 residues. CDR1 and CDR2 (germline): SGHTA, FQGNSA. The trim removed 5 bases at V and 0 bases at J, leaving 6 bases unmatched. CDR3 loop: CASSGRQGSSGNTIYF. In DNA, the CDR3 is TGTGCCAGCAGCGGGCGACAGGGGAGCTCTGGAAACACCATATATTTT.